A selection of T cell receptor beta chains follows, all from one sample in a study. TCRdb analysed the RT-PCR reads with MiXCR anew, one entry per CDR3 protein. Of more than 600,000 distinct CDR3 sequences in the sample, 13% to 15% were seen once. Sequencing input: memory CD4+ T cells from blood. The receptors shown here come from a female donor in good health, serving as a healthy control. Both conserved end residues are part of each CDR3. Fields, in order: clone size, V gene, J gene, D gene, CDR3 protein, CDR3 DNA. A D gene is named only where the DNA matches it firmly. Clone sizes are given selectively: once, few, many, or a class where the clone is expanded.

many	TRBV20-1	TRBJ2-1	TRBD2	CSATLAGGTGNEQFF	TGCAGTGCCACCCTAGCGGGAGGGACGGGAAATGAGCAGTTCTTC
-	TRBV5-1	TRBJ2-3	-	CASSLERGYTDTQYF	TGCGCCAGCAGCTTGGAACGGGGGTACACAGATACGCAGTATTTT
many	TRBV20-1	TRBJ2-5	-	CSATDRFQETQYF	TGCAGTGCTACTGACAGATTCCAAGAGACCCAGTACTTC
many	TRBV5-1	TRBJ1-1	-	CASSLDGVPRTEAFF	TGCGCCAGCAGCTTGGATGGGGTTCCGAGGACTGAAGCTTTCTTT
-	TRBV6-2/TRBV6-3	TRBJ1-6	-	CASLRPSSYNSPLHF	TGTGCCAGCCTGCGTCCAAGCTCCTATAATTCACCCCTCCACTTT
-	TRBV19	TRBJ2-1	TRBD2	CASSINMRGGYNEQFF	TGTGCCAGTAGTATAAATATGCGGGGGGGTTACAATGAGCAGTTCTTC
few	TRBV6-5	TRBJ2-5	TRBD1	CASSPRGLQGETQYF	TGTGCCAGCAGTCCCAGGGGGCTACAAGGGGAGACCCAGTACTTC
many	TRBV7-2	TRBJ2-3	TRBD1	CASSLQGTATDTQYF	TGTGCCAGCAGCTTACAAGGGACAGCGACAGATACGCAGTATTTT
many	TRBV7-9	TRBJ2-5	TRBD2	CASSRTSVEETQYF	TGTGCCAGCAGCCGGACTAGCGTAGAAGAGACCCAGTACTTC
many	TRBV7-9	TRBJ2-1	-	CASSLEVSVTNEQFF	TGTGCCAGCAGCTTAGAGGTATCAGTAACAAATGAGCAGTTCTTC
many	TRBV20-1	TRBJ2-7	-	CSARDRVGQEQYF	TGCAGTGCTAGAGATAGGGTTGGGCAGGAGCAGTACTTC
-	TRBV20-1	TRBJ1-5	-	CGARDPNQPQHF	TGCGGTGCTAGGGACCCCAATCAGCCCCAGCATTTT
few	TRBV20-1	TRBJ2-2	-	CSARDRVVNTGELFF	TGCAGTGCTAGAGATCGGGTGGTGAACACCGGGGAGCTGTTTTTT
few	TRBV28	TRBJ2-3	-	CASSLLGALPTDTQYF	TGTGCCAGCAGTCTCCTCGGGGCTCTTCCCACAGATACGCAGTATTTT
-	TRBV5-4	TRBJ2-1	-	CASGRVNEQFF	TGTGCCAGCGGCAGGGTCAATGAGCAGTTCTTC
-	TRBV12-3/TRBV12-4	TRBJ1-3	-	CASSYRSSGNTIYF	TGTGCCAGCAGTTACAGGAGCTCTGGAAACACCATATATTTT
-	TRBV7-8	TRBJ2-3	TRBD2	CASSLAMTSGATDTQYF	TGTGCCAGCAGCTTAGCGATGACTAGCGGAGCCACAGATACGCAGTATTTT
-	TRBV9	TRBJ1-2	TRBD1	CASRREGQDGYTF	TGTGCCAGCAGAAGGGAGGGACAGGATGGCTACACCTTC